These 17 T cell receptor beta chains were sequenced from one sample in a study of OX40 agonist ivuxolimab in advanced cancers. The assay was immunoSEQ multiplex PCR, and TCRdb's table has in-frame clones only and misses some. This table holds tens of thousands of clones, approximately 91% found once. Sequences were derived from CD4+ or CD8+ T cells sorted from blood, sampled in a trial of the OX40 agonist ivuxolimab. The receptor source for this set is an adult with an advanced solid tumor such as melanoma, head and neck, liver or kidney cancer.

The chain carries TRBV11-2 and TRBJ2-1; D gene unclear. Germline V gives CDR1 SGHAT, CDR2 FQNNGV. Trimming pared 0 bases from V and 6 bases from J, leaving 12 bases between. This CDR3 is built from 15 residues. The CDR3 is CASSLELASFNEQFF. CDR3 sequence (DNA): TGTGCCAGCAGCTTAGAATTGGCTAGTTTCAATGAGCAGTTCTTC. The complete variable domain, with remaining parts taken from reference TRBV11-2 and TRBJ2-1, reads EAGVAQSPRYKIIEKRQSVAFWCNPISGHATLYWYQQILGQGPKLLIQFQNNGVVDDSQLPKDRFSAERLKGVDSTLKIQPAKLEDSAVYLCASSLELASFNEQFFGPGTRLTVL.

This clone was seen once. V gene TRBV18 combines with J gene TRBJ2-3; 10 bases agree with TRBD2. The ends lost 4 bases at V and 1 base at J; junction bases unmatched: 17. The CDR3 contains 20 residues. From germline, CDR1 is KGHSH and CDR2 LQKENI. CDR3 DNA sequence: TGTGCCAGCTCACAAGACCTAACGAGCGGGAGGGCCCCTGGCACAGATACGCAGTATTTT. This sequence encodes CASSQDLTSGRAPGTDTQYF.

The chain has TRBV13 and TRBJ2-7; D tentatively reads TRBD1 or TRBD2 (5 bases each). The CDR3 has 14 amino acids. The germline CDR1 and CDR2 sequences are PRHDT and FYEKMQ (reference sequence). Trimming removed 5 bases at V and 3 bases at J, with 14 bases between. DNA for the CDR3: TGTGCCAGCAGCGGACACTCGGGGATCTACGAGCAGTACTTC. Protein sequence: CASSGHSGIYEQYF. The full variable domain, with the rest looked up from reference TRBV13 and TRBJ2-7, is AAGVIQSPRHLIKEKRETATLKCYPIPRHDTVYWYQQGPGQDPQFLISFYEKMQSDKGSIPDRFSAQQFSDYHSELNMSSLELGDSALYFCASSGHSGIYEQYFGPGTRLTVT.

The chain recombines TRBV15 with TRBJ1-1; possibly TRBD1 for D (6 bases). The CDR3 runs to 15 residues. Germline lookup yields CDR1 LNHNV and CDR2 YYDKDF (reference sequence). V was shortened by 0 bases and J by 6 bases, with 14 bases between the two germline ends. This CDR3 reads CATSREGQGRAEAFF. The CDR3 DNA is TGTGCCACCAGCAGAGAAGGGCAGGGGAGGGCTGAAGCTTTCTTT.

The chain is built from TRBV4-2 and TRBJ2-1; a possible D gene is TRBD2 (6 bases). Deletions cut 4 bases from V and 10 bases from J, with 17 bases between. Germline CDR1 is LGHNA and CDR2 is YNFKEQ. This CDR3 has 14 amino acids. The CDR3 loop is CASSRAGNPREQFF. The CDR3 DNA reads as TGTGCCAGCAGCCGGGCGGGAAACCCCCGAGAGCAGTTCTTC.

This clone was seen only once. The V and J genes are TRBV4-1 and TRBJ2-3; 14 bases agree with TRBD2. The CDR3 sequence is 19 residues long. In germline, CDR1 is MGHRA, CDR2 YSYEKL. Losses at the gene ends were 3 bases for V and 0 bases for J; bases not matched to a gene: 8. CDR3: CASSHDRWTSGGSTDTQYF. For the CDR3, the DNA is TGCGCCAGCAGCCACGACCGATGGACTAGCGGGGGGAGCACAGATACGCAGTATTTT.

The chain has TRBV5-1 and TRBJ2-5; the match to TRBD2 covers 9 bases. The J call could be wrong; TRBJ2-7 is a better fit for the DNA end. This CDR3 is 14 amino acids long. CDR1 is SGHRS, CDR2 YFSETQ, per germline. The CDR3 coding sequence is TGCGCCAGCAGCTTCAGTAGCGGGAGCTACGAGCAGTACTTC. As protein: CASSFSSGSYEQYF.

V and J are TRBV28 and TRBJ1-5, with D perhaps TRBD1 (5 bases). CDR3 length: 14 amino acids. V was clipped by 4 bases and J by 1 base, with 8 bases between them. The V gene's germline CDR1 is MDHEN and CDR2 SYDVKM. The chain's CDR3 is CASSSTASNQPQHF. CDR3 bases: TGTGCCAGCAGTTCGACAGCGAGCAATCAGCCCCAGCATTTT.

This chain links TRBV5-5 with TRBJ2-7; maybe TRBD1 (12 bases). Trimming took off 3 bases at V and 2 bases at J, with 27 bases between the two ends. Germline V gene data show CDR1 as SGHKS and CDR2 as YYEKEE (reference sequence). This CDR3 spans 19 amino acids. In DNA, the CDR3 is TGTGCCAGCAGCTCCGGGACAGGGGGCCTAGCGGGAGGCCCCTACGAGCAGTACTTC. It is translated as CASSSGTGGLAGGPYEQYF.

This chain uses TRBV9 with TRBJ2-5; 11 nucleotides match TRBD2. Germline V gives CDR1 SGDLS, CDR2 YYNGEE. This CDR3 spans 16 amino acids. J lost 5 bases, V lost 4 bases, and 10 bases had no gene match. As DNA, the CDR3 is TGTGCCAGCAGCCCAATAGCGGGAGGGCCGGGTGAGACCCAGTACTTC. Encoded protein: CASSPIAGGPGETQYF.

This chain links TRBV4-3 with TRBJ2-5; weak D call: TRBD2 (7 bases). Trimming pared 0 bases from V and 5 bases from J, leaving 16 bases between. The CDR3 sequence is 16 residues long. Germline V lookup: CDR1 LGHNA, CDR2 YSLEER. CDR3 protein: CASSQDGGGARETQYF. The CDR3 DNA reads as TGCGCCAGCAGCCAAGATGGCGGGGGCGCAAGGGAGACCCAGTACTTC.

The chain employs TRBV29-1 and TRBJ2-1; 13 bases match TRBD2. CDR3 size: 13 residues. The junction had 3 bases not matched to a gene; V was cut back by 6 bases and J by 7 bases. Germline V CDR1 and CDR2: SQVTM, ANQGSEA. The DNA of the CDR3 is TGCAGCGTCCGGACTAGCGGGAGTAATGAGCAGTTCTTC. This encodes CSVRTSGSNEQFF.

This chain links TRBV19 with TRBJ2-7; D is unclear. CDR3 length equals 14 residues. Germline lookup yields CDR1 LNHDA and CDR2 SQIVND (reference sequence). Trimming took 3 bases from V and 0 from J, leaving 9 bases between them. DNA for the CDR3: TGTGCCAGTAGTATTTTAGGATCCTCCTACGAGCAGTACTTC. This codes for CASSILGSSYEQYF.

The CDR3 loop reads CASSFGSNQPQHF. CDR3 nucleotide sequence: TGTGCCAGCAGTTTTGGTAGCAATCAGCCCCAGCATTTT. This sequence joins TRBV28 and TRBJ1-5; D is ambiguous. CDR3 length: 13 amino acids. Germline loops: CDR1 MDHEN, CDR2 SYDVKM. V gave up 3 bases and J gave up 0 bases, with 3 bases separating them.

The V call is TRBV5-1, the J call TRBJ2-4; D may be TRBD2 (6 bases). V lost 1 base to trimming and J lost 7 bases, with 12 bases between them. The CDR3 totals 14 residues. Germline CDR1 is SGHRS and CDR2 is YFSETQ. CDR3 bases: TGCGCCAGCAGCTTGAATTTTGGGGGGAACATTCAGTACTTC. Translated: CASSLNFGGNIQYF.

V gene TRBV20-1 combines with J gene TRBJ1-2; unclear D gene. The germline gives CDR1 DFQATT, CDR2 SNEGSKA (reference sequence). The CDR3 length is 11 residues. V was cut by 4 bases and J by 6 bases, with 9 bases left in between. CDR3 protein: CSAIPRDGYTF. DNA for the CDR3: TGCAGTGCTATCCCGCGGGATGGCTACACCTTC.

This chain connects TRBV6-5 to TRBJ2-1; D call uncertain. The ends were cut back, 0 bases at V and 3 bases at J, with 6 bases in the middle. Germline CDR1 is MNHEY and CDR2 is SVGAGI. The CDR3 spans 14 residues. DNA of the CDR3: TGTGCCAGCAGTTACTCCGACATCTACAATGAGCAGTTCTTC. Translating it yields CASSYSDIYNEQFF.